This passage covers 17 T cell receptor beta chains from one sample sequenced in a study of CD8 T cells in ankylosing spondylitis. TCRdb processed the 5' RACE reads anew with MiXCR; each CDR3 protein has one entry. There are about 160,000 distinct CDR3 sequences in the sample; 9.5% to 10% occur only once, and around 16% lies in the top ten. Sequencing used blood, either unsorted or a sorted T cell fraction (not recorded which). The receptors originated from a female donor with ankylosing spondylitis or in good health (not recorded which).

The chain uses TRBV20-1 and TRBJ2-7; possible D gene TRBD2, 6 bases. Trimming pared 4 bases from V and 3 bases from J, leaving 19 bases between. CDR3 size: 15 residues. Germline CDR1 DFQATT, CDR2 SNEGSKA (reference sequence). CDR3 nucleotides: TGCAGTGCTACTTTAGCGGTCTCAACCCGCTACGAGCAGTACTTC. Its protein is CSATLAVSTRYEQYF.

This clonotype has at least ten counts. The CDR3 here is CASFPRSGTEAFF. As DNA, the CDR3 is TGTGCCAGCTTTCCCCGGTCCGGGACTGAAGCTTTCTTT. V and J are TRBV2 and TRBJ1-1; D is unclear. CDR1 SNHLY and CDR2 FYNNEI come from the germline V gene. The CDR3 contains 13 residues. The V and J ends lost 8 bases and 5 bases respectively, with 15 bases between them.

The chain couples TRBV27 to TRBJ1-5, with D perhaps TRBD1 (6 bases). Germline CDR1 is MNHEY and CDR2 is SMNVEV (reference sequence). V was cut by 2 bases and J by 9 bases, with 14 bases left in between. This CDR3 spans 14 amino acids. The CDR3 DNA sequence: TGTGCCAGCAGTTTAGGCGGCAGGGGCCGGCCCCAGCATTTT. Its translation is CASSLGGRGRPQHF.

This clonotype was seen a handful of times. The chain employs TRBV2 and TRBJ2-3, with 12 bases identical to TRBD2. Trimming cost V 6 bases and J 1 base; bases outside gene matches: 5. Looked up from germline, CDR1 is SNHLY and CDR2 is FYNNEI. The CDR3 extends over 16 amino acids. In DNA form, the CDR3 reads TGTGCCAGCAGACGGACTAGCGGGGAGCGCACAGATACGCAGTATTTT. It codes for CASRRTSGERTDTQYF.

This clonotype came up a few times. The chain has TRBV27 and TRBJ2-7; D gene unclear. V lost 0 bases and J 2 bases, leaving 11 bases between the germline ends. Germline assignment: CDR1 MNHEY and CDR2 SMNVEV (reference sequence). The CDR3 length is 15 residues. The CDR3 spells CASSLSHSTPYEQYF. As DNA, the CDR3 is TGTGCCAGCAGTTTATCACACTCAACCCCCTACGAGCAGTACTTC.

This clonotype was detected a few times. V and J are TRBV12-3 or TRBV12-4 and TRBJ2-7; 7 bases align to TRBD1. J gave up 2 bases and V 3 bases, and 4 bases lay outside the gene matches. CDR3 length: 14 amino acids. CDR3 loop: CASSLGQLTYEQYF. As DNA, the CDR3 is TGTGCCAGCAGTTTGGGACAGCTGACCTACGAGCAGTACTTC.

This clonotype was seen more than once but under ten times. The chain joins TRBV20-1 to TRBJ2-7; 9 bases are a match to TRBD1. CDR3 length: 17 residues. Germline loops: CDR1 DFQATT, CDR2 SNEGSKA (reference sequence). Trimming took 6 bases from V and 6 from J; bases not matched to a gene: 21. CDR3 protein: CSADLIPFRDRVIEQYF. Written as DNA, the CDR3 is TGCAGTGCCGACCTAATCCCCTTCCGGGACAGGGTTATCGAGCAGTACTTC.

This clonotype was seen more than once but under ten times. CDR3 nucleotide sequence: TGTGCCAGCAGCCGACAGGACCCTGAAGCTTTCTTT. It codes for CASSRQDPEAFF. The chain combines TRBV6-2 or TRBV6-3 with TRBJ1-1; a weak D match, TRBD1 (6 bases). Trimming took off 6 bases at V and 6 bases at J, with 11 bases between the two ends. This CDR3 contains 12 residues. The V gene's germline CDR1 is MNHEY and CDR2 SVGEGT.

In its sample, this clonotype was seen a few times. The chain carries TRBV30 and TRBJ1-2; D ambiguous. V gave up 0 bases and J gave up 4 bases, with 15 bases separating them. This CDR3 has 15 residues. Germline V CDR1 and CDR2: GTSNPN, SVGIG (reference sequence). CDR3 region: CAWSVLDPAGYGYTF. The CDR3, as DNA: TGTGCCTGGAGTGTACTGGACCCGGCGGGCTATGGCTACACCTTC.

The V call is TRBV5-6, the J call TRBJ2-6; D gene ambiguous. Germline-derived CDR1 and CDR2 are SGHDT and YYEEEE. The CDR3 has 15 residues. V was shortened by 4 bases and J by 0 bases, with 8 bases between the two germline ends. CDR3 in amino acids: CASSPWGSGANVLTF. The CDR3, as DNA: TGTGCCAGCAGCCCGTGGGGCTCTGGGGCCAACGTCCTGACTTTC.

Concerning this clonotype: The junction departs from germline at one end; a sequencing error may be responsible. The chain uses TRBV18 and TRBJ2-7; D gene unclear. CDR1 and CDR2 from the germline V gene are KGHSH and LQKENI. The CDR3 length is 15 residues. CDR3 residues: CASSPPGIHYYVQYF. Here the CDR3 DNA reads TGTGCCAGCTCACCACCGGGGATCCATTACTACGTGCAGTACTTC.

V is TRBV12-3 or TRBV12-4 and J is TRBJ2-3, with TRBD1 matching 7 bases. With V trimmed by 5 bases and J by 3 bases, 8 bases remained unmatched. The CDR3 is made up of 15 amino acids. Here the CDR3 DNA reads TGTGCCAGCAGTGCATCCGGGACAGCGACAGATACGCAGTATTTT. Protein sequence: CASSASGTATDTQYF.

This clonotype has just a few counts. DNA of the CDR3: TGTGCCAGTAGTATAAGTGGAGCTGAAGCTTTCTTT. Its protein product is CASSISGAEAFF. The chain employs TRBV19 and TRBJ1-1; D is ambiguous. From germline, CDR1 is LNHDA and CDR2 SQIVND (reference sequence). V lost 2 bases, J lost 6 bases, and 7 bases lay in between. The CDR3 runs to 12 residues.

In its sample, this clonotype was seen a few times. This rearrangement joins TRBV25-1 to TRBJ2-7, with D perhaps assigned TRBD1 or TRBD2 (5 bases each). Germline values: CDR1 MGHDK, CDR2 SYGVNS. This CDR3 is 13 amino acids long. V lost 1 base to trimming and J lost 4 bases, with 8 bases between them. This CDR3 reads CASSESGGYEQYF. DNA for the CDR3: TGTGCCAGCAGTGAATCTGGGGGTTACGAGCAGTACTTC.

J is TRBJ2-1 and V is TRBV7-3; the D is unclear. The ends were cut back, 5 bases at V and 0 bases at J, with 11 bases in the middle. The CDR3 consists of 15 residues. Germline CDR1 reads SGHTA; CDR2 reads FQGTGA. The DNA for the CDR3 is TGTGCCAGCAGCCCAATCCTGGGCTCCTACAATGAGCAGTTCTTC. This gives the protein CASSPILGSYNEQFF. Full variable domain (missing parts from reference TRBV7-3 and TRBJ2-1): GAGVSQTPSNKVTEKGKYVELRCDPISGHTALYWYRQSLGQGPEFLIYFQGTGAADDSGLPNDRFFAVRPEGSVSTLKIQRTERGDSAVYLCASSPILGSYNEQFFGPGTRLTVL.

The V and J genes are TRBV20-1 and TRBJ1-1, with 8 bases identical to TRBD1. The CDR3 is 13 residues long. The J segment lost 9 bases and the V segment lost 6 bases, leaving 12 bases of the junction unmatched. Germline-derived CDR1 and CDR2 are DFQATT and SNEGSKA (reference sequence). In nucleotides, the CDR3 is TGCAGTGCCCCCCGGGAGGACAGGGACAAAGCTTTCTTT. Translation gives CSAPREDRDKAFF.

This clonotype was observed a few times. This sequence joins TRBV2 and TRBJ2-5, with unresolved D. This CDR3 comprises 13 residues. Trimming removed 10 bases at V and 1 base at J, with 13 bases between. Germline CDR1 reads SNHLY; CDR2 reads FYNNEI. Here the CDR3 reads CATSTAIQETQYF. The DNA for the CDR3 is TGTGCCACCAGCACAGCAATCCAAGAGACCCAGTACTTC.